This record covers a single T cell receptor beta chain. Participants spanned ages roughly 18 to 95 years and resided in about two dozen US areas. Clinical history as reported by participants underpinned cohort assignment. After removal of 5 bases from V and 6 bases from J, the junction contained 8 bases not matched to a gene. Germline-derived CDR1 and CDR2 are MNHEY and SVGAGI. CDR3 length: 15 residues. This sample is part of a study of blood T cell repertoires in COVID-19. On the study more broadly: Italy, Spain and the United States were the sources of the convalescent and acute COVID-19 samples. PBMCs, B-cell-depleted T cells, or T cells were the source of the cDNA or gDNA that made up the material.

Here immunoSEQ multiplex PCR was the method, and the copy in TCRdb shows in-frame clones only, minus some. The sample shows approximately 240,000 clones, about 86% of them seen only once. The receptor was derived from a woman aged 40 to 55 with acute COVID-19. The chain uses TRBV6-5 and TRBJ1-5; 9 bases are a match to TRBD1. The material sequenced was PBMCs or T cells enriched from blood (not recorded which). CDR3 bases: TGTGCCAGCAGTAACCGGGACAGGGCATTTCAGCCCCAGCATTTT. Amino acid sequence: CASSNRDRAFQPQHF.